The 30 T cell receptor beta chains listed next were all sequenced from one sample in a study of a mutant IDH1 vaccine in newly diagnosed glioma. The time point: week 11, during vaccination. A 20-mer mutant IDH1 peptide at 300 ug was injected subcutaneously with topical imiquimod. Sequencing used immunoSEQ multiplex PCR; TCRdb keeps in-frame clones, though not all of them. The table has tens of thousands of clones, about four fifths seen once. No antigen is known for these receptors. Sequenced here: PBMCs, sampled from a glioma patient whose treatment included an IDH1 peptide vaccine. These receptors all come from a woman in her forties or fifties with glioma.

This clone was detected only once. CDR3 bases: TGCGCCAGCAGCTTGCGACAGGGGCTTTCCTACGAGCAGTACTTC. Translating gives CASSLRQGLSYEQYF. J is TRBJ2-7 and V is TRBV5-1; TRBD1 agrees at 8 bases. This CDR3 is 15 amino acids long. Germline trimming cut 1 base from V and 1 base from J; bases unmatched to any gene: 4. Germline CDR1 is SGHRS and CDR2 is YFSETQ.

The chain joins TRBV10-3 to TRBJ1-1; tentative D call: TRBD1 (5 bases). This CDR3 is 13 amino acids long. Per the germline V gene, CDR1 is ENHRY and CDR2 is SYGVKD. The ends were cut back, 11 bases at V and 1 base at J, with 14 bases in the middle. CDR3 sequence (DNA): TGTGCCCACCATTTCGACAGGAACACTGAAGCTTTCTTT. It translates to CAHHFDRNTEAFF.

This clone was seen a few times. The chain uses TRBV7-2 and TRBJ1-1, with 7 bases that match TRBD1. This CDR3 contains 15 residues. The V gene's germline CDR1 is SGHTA and CDR2 FQGNSA. After removal of 5 bases from V and 5 bases from J, the junction contained 11 bases not matched to a gene. CDR3 coding DNA: TGTGCCAGCAGCCAGCATCAGGGGGTAAGAACTGAAGCTTTCTTT. Residues: CASSQHQGVRTEAFF.

The V and J genes are TRBV7-2 and TRBJ1-1; D remains ambiguous. The V gene's germline CDR1 is SGHTA and CDR2 FQGNSA. The CDR3 loop spans 13 amino acids. V lost 3 bases to trimming and J lost 2 bases, with 7 bases between them. For the CDR3, the DNA is TGTGCCAGCAGCTTTTATCTTAACACTGAAGCTTTCTTT. Translating it yields CASSFYLNTEAFF. Variable domain in full (rest from reference TRBV7-2 and TRBJ1-1): GAGVSQSPSNKVTEKGKDVELRCDPISGHTALYWYRQSLGQGLEFLIYFQGNSAPDKSGLPSDRFSAERTGGSVSTLTIQRTQQEDSAVYLCASSFYLNTEAFFGQGTRLTVV.

The chain recombines TRBV19 with TRBJ1-1; TRBD1 might be the D (5 bases). Trimming took off 4 bases at V and 5 bases at J, with 14 bases between the two ends. CDR3 length: 14 amino acids. Germline V lookup: CDR1 LNHDA, CDR2 SQIVND (reference sequence). CDR3 nucleotides: TGTGCCAGTAGTAATGGGGGAAGCGGGACTGAAGCTTTCTTT. It specifies CASSNGGSGTEAFF. Variable domain in full (rest from reference TRBV19 and TRBJ1-1): DGGITQSPKYLFRKEGQNVTLSCEQNLNHDAMYWYRQDPGQGLRLIYYSQIVNDFQKGDIAEGYSVSREKKESFPLTVTSAQKNPTAFYLCASSNGGSGTEAFFGQGTRLTVV.

V and J are TRBV19 and TRBJ2-7; D remains ambiguous. This CDR3 is built from 14 residues. The V end was cut by 3 bases, the J end by 0 bases, with 9 bases between. Germline-derived CDR1 and CDR2 are LNHDA and SQIVND (reference sequence). The CDR3 reads CASSMAGHSYEQYF. In DNA form, the CDR3 reads TGTGCCAGTAGTATGGCCGGGCACTCCTACGAGCAGTACTTC.

The chain links TRBV6-5 to TRBJ2-7; maybe TRBD1 (6 bases). The CDR3 has 15 amino acids. Germline CDR1 and CDR2: MNHEY and SVGAGI. The V and J ends lost 0 bases and 2 bases respectively, with 11 bases between them. CDR3 protein: CASSYSGDIPYEQYF. The CDR3, as DNA: TGTGCCAGCAGTTACTCTGGGGACATCCCCTACGAGCAGTACTTC.

This clone came up a few times. The chain carries TRBV11-2 and TRBJ2-1, with no clear D. CDR3 length: 15 amino acids. Germline-derived CDR1 and CDR2 are SGHAT and FQNNGV. V gave up 7 bases and J gave up 1 base, with 14 bases separating them. The CDR3 protein is CASTSLDGSYNEQFF. In nucleotides, the CDR3 is TGTGCCAGCACCTCCCTTGACGGATCCTACAATGAGCAGTTCTTC.

The gene calls are TRBV4-2 and TRBJ2-1; perhaps TRBD2 as D (6 bases). The germline V and J ends were trimmed by 9 bases and 10 bases, with 13 bases remaining between them. Per germline, CDR1 LGHNA and CDR2 YNFKEQ. The CDR3 contains 11 residues. The CDR3 DNA sequence: TGTGCCAGAGGTGGAGGGCAGGAGCAGTTCTTC. Translation gives CARGGGQEQFF.

The rearrangement links TRBV5-4 to TRBJ2-7; possibly TRBD1 or TRBD2 for D (5 bases each). Trimming took off 1 base at V and 4 bases at J, with 15 bases between the two ends. This CDR3 region has 15 residues. Looked up from germline, CDR1 is SGHNT and CDR2 is YYREEE (reference sequence). DNA of the CDR3: TGTGCCAGCAGCTTGCCGATCGGGGCCTCGTACGAGCAGTACTTC. It translates to CASSLPIGASYEQYF.

This clone was observed once. This chain links TRBV7-9 with TRBJ2-2; 9 bases are a match to TRBD1. J lost 5 bases, V lost 4 bases, and 8 bases had no gene match. Germline CDR1 and CDR2: SEHNR and FQNEAQ (reference sequence). The CDR3 length is 16 residues. The CDR3 is CASSSPQGAITGELFF. Here the CDR3 DNA reads TGTGCCAGCAGCTCCCCACAGGGGGCAATTACCGGGGAGCTGTTTTTT.

Regarding this clone: Germline and junction disagree at one end, which may indicate a read error. The chain has TRBV29-1 and TRBJ2-1; 8 nucleotides match TRBD1. The CDR3 runs to 8 residues. Germline values: CDR1 SQVTM, CDR2 ANQGSEA. CDR3 DNA: TGCAGCGCCGACAGGGGAGTCTTC. This translates into CSADRGVF.

CDR3 loop: CASSFWETGNTIYF. The CDR3 DNA reads as TGTGCCAGCAGCTTCTGGGAGACTGGAAACACCATATATTTT. The gene calls are TRBV13 and TRBJ1-3; no firm D call. Germline CDR1 is PRHDT and CDR2 is FYEKMQ (reference sequence). Trimming shortened V by 3 bases and J by 2 bases, and 8 bases separated the two germline ends. The CDR3 contains 14 residues.

J is TRBJ1-2 and V is TRBV2, with unresolved D. CDR3 length equals 11 residues. V was clipped by 0 bases and J by 9 bases, with 5 bases between them. Germline V gene sequence: CDR1 SNHLY, CDR2 FYNNEI. The CDR3: CASSEATSYTF. The DNA for the CDR3 is TGTGCCAGCAGTGAAGCTACTAGCTACACCTTC.

This chain connects TRBV30 to TRBJ2-2, with a tentative D call TRBD1 (5 bases). The V gene's germline CDR1 is GTSNPN and CDR2 SVGIG (reference sequence). Between the trimmed V and J ends, which lost 1 base and 1 base, there was a span of 13 bases. The CDR3 loop spans 16 amino acids. The CDR3 bases are TGTGCCTGGAGTGGCGGAAGGCAGGGGAACACCGGGGAGCTGTTTTTT. Its translation: CAWSGGRQGNTGELFF.

The CDR3 protein is CASSQGRGFPQHF. The CDR3 nucleotides are TGCGCCAGCAGCCAAGGCAGGGGGTTTCCCCAGCATTTT. V is TRBV4-3 and J is TRBJ1-5; 7 nucleotides agree with TRBD1. Germline V lookup: CDR1 LGHNA, CDR2 YSLEER. This CDR3 spans 13 amino acids. V gave up 1 base and J gave up 10 bases; unmatched junction bases: 4.

V is TRBV29-1 and J is TRBJ1-2; no definite D call. The germline gives CDR1 SQVTM, CDR2 ANQGSEA. This CDR3 region has 13 residues. V lost 7 bases, J lost 4 bases, and 16 bases lay in between. The CDR3 DNA reads TGCAGCGGATCCTACCTACGCGGCTATGGCTACACCTTC. This gives the protein CSGSYLRGYGYTF.

V and J are TRBV5-1 and TRBJ2-2; 10 bases match TRBD1. This CDR3 has 20 residues. Trimming cost V 4 bases and J 3 bases; bases outside gene matches: 18. The germline CDR1 and CDR2 sequences are SGHRS and YFSETQ. The CDR3: CASSKIPGTGESSDTGELFF. Written as DNA, the CDR3 is TGCGCCAGCAGCAAGATCCCCGGGACAGGGGAGTCCTCGGACACCGGGGAGCTGTTTTTT.

The chain employs TRBV5-4 and TRBJ1-6; TRBD1 might be the D (5 bases). CDR1 is SGHNT, CDR2 YYREEE, per germline (reference sequence). Between the trimmed V and J ends, which lost 3 bases and 7 bases, there was a span of 11 bases. The CDR3 length is 14 residues. The DNA for the CDR3 is TGTGCCAGCAGCTGGGGGGAGATCAATTCACCCCTCCACTTT. It is translated as CASSWGEINSPLHF.

J is TRBJ1-1 and V is TRBV27; the D gene is possibly TRBD1 (5 bases). V was pared by 2 bases and J by 11 bases, with 12 bases between. The CDR3 consists of 12 residues. CDR1 and CDR2 (germline): MNHEY, SMNVEV (reference sequence). In DNA form, the CDR3 reads TGTGCCAGCAGTTTAAGCGGGGGGGTCGCTTTCTTT. Translation gives CASSLSGGVAFF.

V usage is TRBV11-2 and J usage is TRBJ2-3, with TRBD1 identical over 12 bases. V trimming: 1 base; J trimming: 4 bases; junction bases outside the gene matches: 9. The CDR3 extends over 18 amino acids. Germline lookup yields CDR1 SGHAT and CDR2 FQNNGV. The CDR3: CASSLGPPGTGGADTQYF. CDR3 nucleotide sequence: TGTGCCAGCAGCTTAGGGCCGCCCGGGACAGGGGGCGCAGATACGCAGTATTTT.

The DNA for the CDR3 is TGTGCCAGCAGCCAAGAGTTAGCGGGGGGAGACGAGACCCAGTACTTC. Residues: CASSQELAGGDETQYF. The chain has TRBV4-2 and TRBJ2-5; 10 bases map to TRBD2. CDR1 and CDR2 (germline): LGHNA, YNFKEQ. J was trimmed by 5 bases and V by 0 bases; bases with no gene match: 6. CDR3 length equals 16 residues.

This chain links TRBV2 with TRBJ1-5, with 10 bases aligning to TRBD1. V shed 6 bases and J 4 bases; nucleotides not matched to a gene: 6. This CDR3 is built from 15 residues. The V gene's germline CDR1 is SNHLY and CDR2 FYNNEI. In DNA form, the CDR3 reads TGTGCCAGCAGCGGGGGGACAGGGGTTAATCAGCCCCAGCATTTT. Translated, it gives CASSGGTGVNQPQHF.

DNA of the CDR3: TGTGCCAGCAGCCGGCTAGCGGGGGTCGGGCAGTTCTTC. Its protein product is CASSRLAGVGQFF. The chain recombines TRBV9 with TRBJ2-1; TRBD2 matches 10 bases. The CDR3 runs to 13 residues. Per germline, CDR1 SGDLS and CDR2 YYNGEE. J gave up 12 bases and V 4 bases, and 7 bases lay outside the gene matches.

The V gene is TRBV7-9, the J gene TRBJ2-3; 7 bases agree with TRBD2. CDR3 size: 15 residues. Germline assignment: CDR1 SEHNR and CDR2 FQNEAQ (reference sequence). V dropped 2 bases and J dropped 5; count of bases not matched to a gene: 7. Here the CDR3 reads CASSLRRLAGDTQYF. The CDR3 DNA sequence: TGTGCCAGCAGCTTAAGGAGGTTAGCGGGAGATACGCAGTATTTT.

V and J are TRBV5-6 and TRBJ1-1; D is ambiguous. Germline CDR1 reads SGHDT; CDR2 reads YYEEEE. The CDR3 extends over 13 amino acids. Deletions cut 4 bases from V and 3 bases from J, with 10 bases between. The CDR3 sequence is CASSVARDTEAFF. CDR3 bases: TGTGCCAGCAGCGTGGCTAGGGACACTGAAGCTTTCTTT.

This rearrangement joins TRBV27 to TRBJ1-2; D unresolved. The germline gives CDR1 MNHEY, CDR2 SMNVEV (reference sequence). V lost 5 bases to trimming and J lost 2 bases, with 9 bases between them. This CDR3 is built from 13 residues. CDR3 nucleotide sequence: TGTGCCAGCAGTCTAACGACGAACTATGGCTACACCTTC. As protein: CASSLTTNYGYTF.

The chain links TRBV19 to TRBJ1-2, with 7 bases lining up with TRBD1. Germline CDR1 is LNHDA and CDR2 is SQIVND (reference sequence). This CDR3 is 14 amino acids long. Trimming cost V 7 bases and J 5 bases; bases outside gene matches: 10. The DNA for the CDR3 is TGTGCCAGTACCCCGTTAGGGGGCGAGTATGGCTACACCTTC. Translating it yields CASTPLGGEYGYTF.

The CDR3 here is CASTWMRSNYGYTF. The CDR3 DNA reads as TGTGCCAGCACCTGGATGAGGTCAAACTATGGCTACACCTTC. The V gene is TRBV5-6, the J gene TRBJ1-2, with D unclear. The ends were cut back, 6 bases at V and 2 bases at J, with 14 bases in the middle. The length of the CDR3 is 14 residues. Germline V gene data show CDR1 as SGHDT and CDR2 as YYEEEE.

The rearrangement uses TRBV19 and TRBJ2-2; TRBD1 matches at 9 bases. CDR1 and CDR2 from the germline V gene are LNHDA and SQIVND (reference sequence). Trimming at V came to 5 bases and at J to 6 bases, leaving 10 bases not matched to a gene. This CDR3 comprises 16 residues. This CDR3 is CASSRIRGQGPGELFF. The CDR3 DNA is TGTGCCAGTAGTCGCATCCGCGGACAGGGGCCCGGGGAGCTGTTTTTT. Using reference TRBV19 and TRBJ2-2 for the parts outside the CDR3, the full variable domain is DGGITQSPKYLFRKEGQNVTLSCEQNLNHDAMYWYRQDPGQGLRLIYYSQIVNDFQKGDIAEGYSVSREKKESFPLTVTSAQKNPTAFYLCASSRIRGQGPGELFFGEGSRLTVL.